The clone carrying this T cell receptor (beta chain) has just one count. Trimming stripped 7 bases from V and 4 bases from J, with 13 bases between. Germline V gives CDR1 LGHDT, CDR2 YNNKEL (reference sequence). The CDR3 consists of 13 residues. The sample belongs to a study of blood T cell repertoires in COVID-19. Assay: immunoSEQ multiplex PCR; the TCRdb copy retains only in-frame clones and omits some. This sample has around 100,000 clones, with under 85% found just once. J is TRBJ1-1 and V is TRBV3-1 (or the pseudogene TRBV3-2); the D is unclear. The sequence derives from a human donor in a cohort sampled during active COVID-19. Sequencing was performed on peripheral blood. In DNA form, the CDR3 reads TGTGCCAGCACCCCGAGGGTGGGCACTGAAGCTTTCTTT. Its protein product is CASTPRVGTEAFF.